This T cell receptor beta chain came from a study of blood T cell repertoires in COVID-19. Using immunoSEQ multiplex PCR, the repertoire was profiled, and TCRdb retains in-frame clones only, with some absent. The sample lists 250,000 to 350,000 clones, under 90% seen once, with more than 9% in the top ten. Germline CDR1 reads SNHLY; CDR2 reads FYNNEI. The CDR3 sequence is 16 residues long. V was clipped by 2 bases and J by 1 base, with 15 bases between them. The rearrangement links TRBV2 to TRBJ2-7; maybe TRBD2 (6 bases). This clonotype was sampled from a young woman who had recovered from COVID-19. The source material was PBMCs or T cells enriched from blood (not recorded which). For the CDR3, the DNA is TGTGCCAGCAGTGAAAGCGTGGCAGGGAGGTCCTACGAGCAGTACTTC. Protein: CASSESVAGRSYEQYF.